The source of this T cell receptor beta chain is a study of T cell clonotyping in hematopoietic cell transplantation. Points from the study as a whole: CD4 and CD8 repertoire contributions could not be separated without sorting.

On this clone itself: Its antigen is not identified.

This table comes from immunoSEQ multiplex PCR, and its TCRdb copy is limited to in-frame clones, with some not included. This table has roughly 9,800 clones, approximately 55% appearing once. The CDR3 has 11 amino acids. Germline assignment: CDR1 GTSNPN and CDR2 SVGIG (reference sequence). The V and J ends lost 5 bases and 5 bases, in that order; junction bases with no gene match: 2. Samples: about 28 days before transplant, then days 30, 100 and 180 after. Material: peripheral blood mononuclear cells, obtained 100 days after allogeneic stem cell transplant. The receptor comes from a female patient in her forties or fifties who had an allogeneic stem cell transplant from an unrelated donor, so the T cells may come from the graft donor. Some clones in this sample may be carry-over from other donors' samples. This chain uses TRBV30 with TRBJ2-7; 8 bases map to TRBD1. The CDR3 coding sequence is TGTGCCTGGGGACAGGGCCACGAGCAGTACTTC. Protein: CAWGQGHEQYF.